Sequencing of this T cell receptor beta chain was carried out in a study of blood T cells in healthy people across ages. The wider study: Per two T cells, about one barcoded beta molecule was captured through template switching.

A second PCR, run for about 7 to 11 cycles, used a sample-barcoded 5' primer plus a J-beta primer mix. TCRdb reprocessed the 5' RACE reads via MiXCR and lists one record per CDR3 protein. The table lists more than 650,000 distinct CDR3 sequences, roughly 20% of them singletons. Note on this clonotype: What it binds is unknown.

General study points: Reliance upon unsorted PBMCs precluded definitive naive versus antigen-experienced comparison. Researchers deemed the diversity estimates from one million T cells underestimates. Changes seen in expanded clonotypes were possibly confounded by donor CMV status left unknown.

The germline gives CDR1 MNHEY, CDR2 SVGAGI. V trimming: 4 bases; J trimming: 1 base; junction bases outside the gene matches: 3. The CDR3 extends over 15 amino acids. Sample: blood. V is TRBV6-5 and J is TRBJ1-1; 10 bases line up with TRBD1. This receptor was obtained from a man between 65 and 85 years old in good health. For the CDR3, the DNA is TGTGCCAGCAGTTTCGACAGGGGGCCGAACACTGAAGCTTTCTTT. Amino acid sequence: CASSFDRGPNTEAFF.